This TCR beta chain was captured in a study of cytomegalovirus exposure and HLA in healthy donors. Study at large: Findings of an earlier analysis included over 95 million unique TCR beta sequences from 190 million or so T cells. The study's findings and limits: Researchers counted 164 TCR beta chains as cytomegalovirus-associated.

The primer mix had 60 Vbeta and 13 Jbeta primers. Here immunoSEQ multiplex PCR was the method, and the copy in TCRdb shows in-frame clones only, minus some. Seen here are about 200,000 clones, approximately 78% observed once, and the top ten hold around 1.7%. Looked up from germline, CDR1 is MNHNY and CDR2 is SVGAGI (reference sequence). The V gene lost 4 bases and the J gene lost 10 bases, with 14 bases spanning the gap. This CDR3 spans 14 amino acids. As to this clone: The antigen is unknown.

The V and J genes are TRBV6-6 and TRBJ1-6; a weak D match, TRBD1 (5 bases). Sequenced material: PBMCs. The receptor comes from a woman younger than 30 in good health and CMV-seronegative. The CDR3 sequence: CASSWGEEGSPLHF. CDR3 nucleotides: TGTGCCAGCAGTTGGGGGGAGGAAGGATCACCCCTCCACTTT.